Following are 9 T cell receptor beta chains from one sample sequenced in a study of shared clonotypes between healthy human individuals. Assay: immunoSEQ multiplex PCR; the TCRdb copy retains only in-frame clones and omits some. This sample has about 510,000 clones, with approximately 85% found just once. Sequencing was performed on PBMCs. All receptors derive from a woman in her thirties or forties in good health. Some clones in this sample may be carry-over from other donors' samples.

The count of this clone is one. A far larger clone is one base from this, pointing to a likely read error. The sample has other DNA sequences that encode this CDR3 too. This chain uses TRBV6-6 with TRBJ1-3; 9 bases map to TRBD1. The CDR3 extends over 15 amino acids. The germline CDR1 and CDR2 sequences are MNHNY and SVGAGI (reference sequence). V lost 4 bases to trimming and J lost 4 bases; unmatched junction nucleotides: 5. The chain's CDR3 is CASSWDRASGNTIYF. CDR3 sequence (DNA): TGTGCCAGCAGTTGGGACAGGGCTTCCGGAAACACCATATATTTT.

V is TRBV4-2 and J is TRBJ2-5; unclear D gene. The J call may not be correct, given that the DNA end is closer to TRBJ2-7. The length of the CDR3 is 12 residues. Germline V lookup: CDR1 LGHNA, CDR2 YNFKEQ. The CDR3 DNA is TGTGCCAGCAGCCGAGAGAGCTACGAGCAGTACTTC. Residues: CASSRESYEQYF.

The chain combines TRBV5-4 with TRBJ1-1; possibly TRBD1 for D (6 bases). This CDR3 contains 14 residues. The germline V and J ends were trimmed by 2 bases and 5 bases, with 13 bases remaining between them. Germline V CDR1 and CDR2: SGHNT, YYREEE (reference sequence). Here the CDR3 reads CASSLSAGETEAFF. CDR3 DNA: TGTGCCAGCAGCTTATCGGCAGGGGAAACTGAAGCTTTCTTT. The full variable domain, rest sourced from reference TRBV5-4 and TRBJ1-1, is ETGVTQSPTHLIKTRGQQVTLRCSSQSGHNTVSWYQQALGQGPQFIFQYYREEENGRGNFPPRFSGLQFPNYSSELNVNALELDDSALYLCASSLSAGETEAFFGQGTRLTVV.

This clone was detected once. This chain joins TRBV11-3 and TRBJ2-3; D is possibly TRBD1 or TRBD2 (7 bases each). CDR1 and CDR2 (germline): SGHNT, YENEEA. The V gene lost 5 bases and the J gene lost 10 bases, with 16 bases spanning the gap. The CDR3 contains 13 residues. This CDR3 is CASSGRDSAAQYF. The CDR3 DNA is TGTGCCAGCAGCGGGAGGGACAGCGCGGCGCAGTATTTT.

This chain links TRBV6-5 with TRBJ1-5, with a possible D match to TRBD1 (5 bases). Trimming shortened V by 6 bases and J by 9 bases, and 15 bases separated the two germline ends. This CDR3 contains 13 residues. The germline CDR1 and CDR2 sequences are MNHEY and SVGAGI. The CDR3 DNA reads TGTGCCAGCAGCCCCAGGGTCCCTCCGCCCCAGCATTTT. Amino acids: CASSPRVPPPQHF.

This clone was observed a handful of times. This chain connects TRBV29-1 to TRBJ1-4; TRBD1 aligns across 10 bases. Trimming at V came to 2 bases and at J to 2 bases, leaving 5 bases not matched to a gene. CDR3 length equals 16 residues. Germline CDR1 reads SQVTM; CDR2 reads ANQGSEA. CDR3 residues: CSVEPRTGGTNEKLFF. Written as DNA, the CDR3 is TGCAGCGTTGAACCTCGGACAGGGGGTACTAATGAAAAACTGTTTTTT.

This clone was picked up one time. V gene TRBV28 combines with J gene TRBJ2-7; D uncertain. Germline V lookup: CDR1 MDHEN, CDR2 SYDVKM. Between the trimmed V and J ends, which lost 3 bases and 6 bases, there was a span of 9 bases. The CDR3 length is 12 residues. Here the CDR3 reads CASSFARSEQYF. CDR3 sequence (DNA): TGTGCCAGCAGTTTTGCGAGAAGCGAGCAGTACTTC.

This clone has a count of ten or more. Other DNA sequences in the sample encode the same CDR3. The chain links TRBV9 to TRBJ1-4, with a weak D call TRBD1 (5 bases). With 0 bases removed from V and 8 bases from J, the gap between germline ends came to 8 bases. Looked up from germline, CDR1 is SGDLS and CDR2 is YYNGEE. This CDR3 has 13 residues. CDR3 sequence: CASSVVSGEKLFF. CDR3 bases: TGTGCCAGCAGCGTAGTCTCAGGGGAAAAACTGTTTTTT.

V and J are TRBV28 and TRBJ2-2, with D perhaps TRBD1 (6 bases). The V gene lost 3 bases and the J gene lost 2 bases, with 13 bases spanning the gap. The CDR3 spans 16 residues. The germline CDR1 and CDR2 sequences are MDHEN and SYDVKM. The CDR3 nucleotides read TGTGCCAGCAGTTTTCTCAGGGGTGGCAACACCGGGGAGCTGTTTTTT. Translating it yields CASSFLRGGNTGELFF.